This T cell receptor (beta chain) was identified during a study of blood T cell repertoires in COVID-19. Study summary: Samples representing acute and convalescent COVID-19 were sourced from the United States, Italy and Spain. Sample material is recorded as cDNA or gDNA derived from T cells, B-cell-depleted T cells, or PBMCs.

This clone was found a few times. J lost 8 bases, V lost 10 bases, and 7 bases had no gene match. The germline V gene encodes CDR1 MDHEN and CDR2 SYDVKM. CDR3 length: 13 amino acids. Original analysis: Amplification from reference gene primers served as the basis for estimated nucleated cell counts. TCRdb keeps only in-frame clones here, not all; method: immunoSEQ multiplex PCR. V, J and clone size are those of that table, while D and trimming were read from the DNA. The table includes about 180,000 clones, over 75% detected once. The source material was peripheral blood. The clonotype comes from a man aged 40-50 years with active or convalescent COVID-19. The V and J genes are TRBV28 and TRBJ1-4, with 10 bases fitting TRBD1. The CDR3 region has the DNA TGTGCCACCCAGACAGGGGGCGGCGAAAAACTGTTTTTT. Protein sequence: CATQTGGGEKLFF.